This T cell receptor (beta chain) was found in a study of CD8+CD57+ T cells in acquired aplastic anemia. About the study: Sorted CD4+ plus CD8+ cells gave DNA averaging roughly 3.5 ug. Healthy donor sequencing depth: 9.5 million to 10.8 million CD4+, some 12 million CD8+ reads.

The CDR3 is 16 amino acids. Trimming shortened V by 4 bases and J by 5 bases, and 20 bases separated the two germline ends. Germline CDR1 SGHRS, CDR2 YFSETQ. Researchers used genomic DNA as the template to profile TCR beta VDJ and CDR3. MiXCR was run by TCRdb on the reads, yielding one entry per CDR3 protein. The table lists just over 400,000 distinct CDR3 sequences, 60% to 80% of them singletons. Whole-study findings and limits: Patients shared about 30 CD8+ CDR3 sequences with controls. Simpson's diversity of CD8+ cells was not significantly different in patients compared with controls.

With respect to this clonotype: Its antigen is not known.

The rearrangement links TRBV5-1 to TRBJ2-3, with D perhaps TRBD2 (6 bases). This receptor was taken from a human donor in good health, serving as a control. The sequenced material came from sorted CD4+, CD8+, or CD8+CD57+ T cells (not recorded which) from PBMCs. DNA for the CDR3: TGCGCCAGCAGCCCCTACGGTCCGGACGGGGGAGATACGCAGTATTTT. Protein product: CASSPYGPDGGDTQYF. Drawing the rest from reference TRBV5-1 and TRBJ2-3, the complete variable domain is KAGVTQTPRYLIKTRGQQVTLSCSPISGHRSVSWYQQTPGQGLQFLFEYFSETQRNKGNFPGRFSGRQFSNSRSEMNVSTLELGDSALYLCASSPYGPDGGDTQYFGPGTRLTVL.